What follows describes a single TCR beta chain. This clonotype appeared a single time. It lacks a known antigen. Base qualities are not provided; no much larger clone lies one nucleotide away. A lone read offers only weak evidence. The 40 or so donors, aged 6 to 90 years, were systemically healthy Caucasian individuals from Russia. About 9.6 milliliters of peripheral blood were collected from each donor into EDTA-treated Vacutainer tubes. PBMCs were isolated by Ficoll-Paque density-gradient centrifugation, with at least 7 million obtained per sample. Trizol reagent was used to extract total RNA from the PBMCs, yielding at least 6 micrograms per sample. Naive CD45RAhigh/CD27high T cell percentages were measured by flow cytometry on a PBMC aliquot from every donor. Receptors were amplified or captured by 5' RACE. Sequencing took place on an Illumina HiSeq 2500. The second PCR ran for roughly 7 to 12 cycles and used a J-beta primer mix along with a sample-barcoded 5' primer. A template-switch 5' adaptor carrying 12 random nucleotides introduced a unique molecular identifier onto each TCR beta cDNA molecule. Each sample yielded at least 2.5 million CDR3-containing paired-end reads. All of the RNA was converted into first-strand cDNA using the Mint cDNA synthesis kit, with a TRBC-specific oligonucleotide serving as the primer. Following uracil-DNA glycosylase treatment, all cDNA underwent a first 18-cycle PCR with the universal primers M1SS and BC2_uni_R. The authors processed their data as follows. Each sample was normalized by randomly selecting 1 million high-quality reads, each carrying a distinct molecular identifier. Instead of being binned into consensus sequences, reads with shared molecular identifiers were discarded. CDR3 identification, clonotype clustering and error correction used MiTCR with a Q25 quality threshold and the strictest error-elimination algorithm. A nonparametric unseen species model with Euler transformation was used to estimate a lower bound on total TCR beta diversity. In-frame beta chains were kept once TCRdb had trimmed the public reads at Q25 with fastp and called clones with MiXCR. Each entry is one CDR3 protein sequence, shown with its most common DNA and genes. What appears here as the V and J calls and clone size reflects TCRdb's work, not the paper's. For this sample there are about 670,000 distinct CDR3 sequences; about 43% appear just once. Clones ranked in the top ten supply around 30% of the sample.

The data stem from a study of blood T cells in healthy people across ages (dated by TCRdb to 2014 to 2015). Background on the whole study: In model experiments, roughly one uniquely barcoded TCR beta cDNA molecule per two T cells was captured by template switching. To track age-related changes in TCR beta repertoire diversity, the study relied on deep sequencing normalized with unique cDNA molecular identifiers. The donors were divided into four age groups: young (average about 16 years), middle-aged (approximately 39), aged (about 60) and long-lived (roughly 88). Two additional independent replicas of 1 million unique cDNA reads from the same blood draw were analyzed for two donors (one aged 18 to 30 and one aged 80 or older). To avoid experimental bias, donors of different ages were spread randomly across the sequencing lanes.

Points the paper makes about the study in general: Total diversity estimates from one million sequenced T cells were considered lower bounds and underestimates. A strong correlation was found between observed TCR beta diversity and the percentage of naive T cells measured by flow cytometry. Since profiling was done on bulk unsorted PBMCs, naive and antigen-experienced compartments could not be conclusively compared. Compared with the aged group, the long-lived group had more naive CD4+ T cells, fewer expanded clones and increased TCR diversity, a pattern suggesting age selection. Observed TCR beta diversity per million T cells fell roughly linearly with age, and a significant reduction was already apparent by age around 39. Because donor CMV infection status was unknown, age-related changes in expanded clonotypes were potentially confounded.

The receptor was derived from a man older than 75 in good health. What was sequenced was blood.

Here the CDR3 is given as CASSVDVSYNEQFF. In nucleotide form, the sequence is TGCGCCAGCAGCGTGGACGTCAGCTACAATGAGCAGTTCTTC. The sequence joins TRBV5-1 to TRBJ2-1, with no confidently assigned D gene. CDR1 SGHRS and CDR2 YFSETQ are derived from the germline V gene. At the junction V is shortened by 4 bases and J by 3 bases, with 11 bases in between. From its cysteine to its phenylalanine, the CDR3 spans 14 amino acids. Left in the record is the CDR3 DNA by itself, 42 bases read in frame from the first base.